This TCR beta chain originates from a study of cytomegalovirus exposure and HLA in healthy donors. V was pared by 5 bases and J by 1 base, with 6 bases of the junction left unmatched. The CDR3 is 15 residues long. Germline CDR1 and CDR2: LNHNV and YYDKDF (reference sequence). Study-level results: It was assumed in the presence/absence analyses that sequencing depth was roughly uniform across donors. The majority of CMV-associated TCR beta chains were reported as apparently HLA-restricted in a later analysis. One variant, a missense change in DCLRE1C, was linked in a later analysis to TCR beta V- and J-gene trimming. The study flagged about 160 TCR beta chains as cytomegalovirus-associated.

Turning to this clone: The antigen remains unidentified.

Primers included in the PCR were 60 Vbeta and 13 Jbeta primers. Clones were read by immunoSEQ multiplex PCR, and TCRdb kept only the in-frame ones, dropping some. The repertoire holds under 200,000 clones, with 60% to 80% as singletons. V and J are TRBV15 and TRBJ2-5; 8 bases are shared with TRBD1. Sequenced input: PBMCs. This sequence was found in a man aged 55 to 69 in good health and CMV-seronegative. CDR3 loop: CATSGKGTGQETQYF. Written as DNA, the CDR3 is TGTGCCACCAGCGGGAAAGGGACAGGCCAAGAGACCCAGTACTTC.